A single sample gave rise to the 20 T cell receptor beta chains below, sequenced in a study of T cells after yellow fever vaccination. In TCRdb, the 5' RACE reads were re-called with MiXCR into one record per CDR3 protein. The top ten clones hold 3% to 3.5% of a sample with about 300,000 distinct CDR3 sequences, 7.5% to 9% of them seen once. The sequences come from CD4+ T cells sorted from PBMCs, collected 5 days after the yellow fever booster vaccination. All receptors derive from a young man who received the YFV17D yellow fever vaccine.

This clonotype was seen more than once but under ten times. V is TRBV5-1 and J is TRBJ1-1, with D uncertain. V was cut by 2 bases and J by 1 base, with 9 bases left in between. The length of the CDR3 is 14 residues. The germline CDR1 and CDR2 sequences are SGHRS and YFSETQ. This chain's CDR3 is CASSFSRENTEAFF. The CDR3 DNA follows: TGCGCCAGCAGCTTCTCTAGGGAGAACACTGAAGCTTTCTTT.

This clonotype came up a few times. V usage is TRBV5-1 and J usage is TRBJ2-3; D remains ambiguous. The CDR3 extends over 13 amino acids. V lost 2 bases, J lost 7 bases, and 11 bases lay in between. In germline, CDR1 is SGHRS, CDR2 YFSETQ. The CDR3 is CASSFMVGNTQYF. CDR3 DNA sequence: TGCGCCAGCAGCTTCATGGTAGGGAATACGCAGTATTTT.

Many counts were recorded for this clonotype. This CDR3 reads CASSQGQGKLSGRPYEQYF. CDR3 coding DNA: TGCGCCAGCAGCCAAGGCCAGGGAAAGCTTAGCGGGCGCCCCTACGAGCAGTACTTC. The V gene is TRBV4-3, the J gene TRBJ2-7, with 7 bases that match TRBD2. J gave up 2 bases and V 1 base, and 17 bases lay outside the gene matches. This CDR3 region has 19 residues. Germline V gene sequence: CDR1 LGHNA, CDR2 YSLEER.

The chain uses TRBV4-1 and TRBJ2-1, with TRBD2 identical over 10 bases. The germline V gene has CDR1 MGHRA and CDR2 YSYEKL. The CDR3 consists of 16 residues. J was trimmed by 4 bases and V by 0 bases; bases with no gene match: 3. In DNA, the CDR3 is TGCGCCAGCAGCCAAGAAGCGGGGGGGTATTACAATGAGCAGTTCTTC. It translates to CASSQEAGGYYNEQFF.

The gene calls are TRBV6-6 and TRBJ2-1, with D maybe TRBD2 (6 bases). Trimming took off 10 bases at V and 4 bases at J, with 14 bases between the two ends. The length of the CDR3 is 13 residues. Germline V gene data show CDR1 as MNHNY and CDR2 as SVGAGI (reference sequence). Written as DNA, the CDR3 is TGTGCCACCCGGAGGGATGTTTACAATGAGCAGTTCTTC. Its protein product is CATRRDVYNEQFF.

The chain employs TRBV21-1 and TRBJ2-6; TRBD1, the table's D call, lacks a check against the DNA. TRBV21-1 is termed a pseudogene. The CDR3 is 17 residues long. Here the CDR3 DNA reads TGTGCCAGCAGCAAAAGGAGGGACAGGGATGGGGCCAACGTCCTGACTTTC. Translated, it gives CASSKRRDRDGANVLTF.

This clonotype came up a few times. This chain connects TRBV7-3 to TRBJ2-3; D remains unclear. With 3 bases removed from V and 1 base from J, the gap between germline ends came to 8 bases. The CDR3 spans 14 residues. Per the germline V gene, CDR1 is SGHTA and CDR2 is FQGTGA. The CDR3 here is CASSFGSGTDTQYF. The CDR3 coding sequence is TGTGCCAGCAGCTTCGGGTCAGGCACAGATACGCAGTATTTT. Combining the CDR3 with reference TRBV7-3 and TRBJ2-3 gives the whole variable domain GAGVSQTPSNKVTEKGKYVELRCDPISGHTALYWYRQSLGQGPEFLIYFQGTGAADDSGLPNDRFFAVRPEGSVSTLKIQRTERGDSAVYLCASSFGSGTDTQYFGPGTRLTVL.

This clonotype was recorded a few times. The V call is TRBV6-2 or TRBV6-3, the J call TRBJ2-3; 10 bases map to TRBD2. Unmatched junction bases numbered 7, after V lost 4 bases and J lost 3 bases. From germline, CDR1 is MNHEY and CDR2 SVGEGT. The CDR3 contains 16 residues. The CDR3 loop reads CASSSPIAGGTDTQYF. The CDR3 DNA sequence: TGTGCCAGCAGTTCCCCCATAGCGGGGGGAACAGATACGCAGTATTTT.

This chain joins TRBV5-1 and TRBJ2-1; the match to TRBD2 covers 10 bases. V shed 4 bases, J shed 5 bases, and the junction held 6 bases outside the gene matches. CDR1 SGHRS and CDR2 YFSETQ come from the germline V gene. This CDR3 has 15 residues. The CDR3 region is CASSKTSGENNEQFF. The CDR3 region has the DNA TGCGCCAGCAGCAAAACTAGCGGGGAGAACAATGAGCAGTTCTTC.

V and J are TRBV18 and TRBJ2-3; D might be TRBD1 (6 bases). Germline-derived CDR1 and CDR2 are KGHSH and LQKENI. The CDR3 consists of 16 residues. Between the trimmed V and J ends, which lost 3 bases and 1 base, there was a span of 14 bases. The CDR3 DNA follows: TGTGCCAGCTCACCGACAGGACCCGCCGGCACAGATACGCAGTATTTT. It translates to CASSPTGPAGTDTQYF. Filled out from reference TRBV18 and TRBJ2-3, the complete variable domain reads NAGVMQNPRHLVRRRGQEARLRCSPMKGHSHVYWYRQLPEEGLKFMVYLQKENIIDESGMPKERFSAEFPKEGPSILRIQQVVRGDSAAYFCASSPTGPAGTDTQYFGPGTRLTVL.

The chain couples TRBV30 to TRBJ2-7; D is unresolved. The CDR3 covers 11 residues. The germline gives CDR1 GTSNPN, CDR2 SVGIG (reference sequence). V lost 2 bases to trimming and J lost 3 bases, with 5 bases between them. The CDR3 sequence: CAWSLGYEQYF. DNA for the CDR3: TGTGCCTGGAGTCTGGGCTACGAGCAGTACTTC.

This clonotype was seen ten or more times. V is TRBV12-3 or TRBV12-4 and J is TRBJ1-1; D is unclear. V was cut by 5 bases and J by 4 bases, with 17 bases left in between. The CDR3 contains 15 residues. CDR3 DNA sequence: TGTGCCAGCAGTATGGAACCACTCAGGAGCACTGAAGCTTTCTTT. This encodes CASSMEPLRSTEAFF.

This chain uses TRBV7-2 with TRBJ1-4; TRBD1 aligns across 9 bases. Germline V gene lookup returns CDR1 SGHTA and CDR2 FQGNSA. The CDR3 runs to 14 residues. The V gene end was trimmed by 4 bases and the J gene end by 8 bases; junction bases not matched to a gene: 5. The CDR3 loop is CASSSRDRAEKLFF. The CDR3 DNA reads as TGTGCCAGCAGCTCCCGGGACAGGGCCGAAAAACTGTTTTTT. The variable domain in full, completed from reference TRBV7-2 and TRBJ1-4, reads GAGVSQSPSNKVTEKGKDVELRCDPISGHTALYWYRQSLGQGLEFLIYFQGNSAPDKSGLPSDRFSAERTGGSVSTLTIQRTQQEDSAVYLCASSSRDRAEKLFFGSGTQLSVL.

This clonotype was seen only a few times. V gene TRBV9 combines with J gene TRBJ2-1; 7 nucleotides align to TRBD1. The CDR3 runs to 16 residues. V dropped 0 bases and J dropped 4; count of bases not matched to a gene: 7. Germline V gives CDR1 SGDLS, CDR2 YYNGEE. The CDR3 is CASSVVVGTAYNEQFF. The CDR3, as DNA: TGTGCCAGCAGCGTAGTTGTTGGGACAGCATACAATGAGCAGTTCTTC.

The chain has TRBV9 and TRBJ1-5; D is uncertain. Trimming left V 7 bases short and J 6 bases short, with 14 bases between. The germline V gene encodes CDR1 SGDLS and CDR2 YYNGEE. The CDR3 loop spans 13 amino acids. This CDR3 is CASSPHAGQPQHF. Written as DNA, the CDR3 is TGTGCCAGCTCCCCCCACGCGGGTCAGCCCCAGCATTTT.

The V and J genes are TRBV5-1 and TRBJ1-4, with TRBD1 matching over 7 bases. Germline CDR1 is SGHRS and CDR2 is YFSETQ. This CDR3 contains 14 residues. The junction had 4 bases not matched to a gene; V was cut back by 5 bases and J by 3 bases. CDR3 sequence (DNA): TGCGCCAGCAGGTCTGACAGGGCTAATGAAAAACTGTTTTTT. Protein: CASRSDRANEKLFF.

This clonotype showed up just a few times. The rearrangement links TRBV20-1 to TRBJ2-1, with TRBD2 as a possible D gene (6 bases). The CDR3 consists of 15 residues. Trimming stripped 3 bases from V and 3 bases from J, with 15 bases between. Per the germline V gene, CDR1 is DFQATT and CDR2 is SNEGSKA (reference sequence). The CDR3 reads CSARALASFYNEQFF. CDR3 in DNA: TGCAGTGCTAGGGCCCTAGCGTCGTTCTACAATGAGCAGTTCTTC.

CDR3 nucleotides: TGTGCCAGCAGTCGAATCGGTTCCCATTATAGCAATCAGCCCCAGCATTTT. Protein sequence: CASSRIGSHYSNQPQHF. The genes are TRBV6-5 and TRBJ1-5; no clear D. The CDR3 runs 17 residues. Trimming shortened V by 5 bases and J by 0 bases, and 17 bases separated the two germline ends. Germline loops: CDR1 MNHEY, CDR2 SVGAGI.

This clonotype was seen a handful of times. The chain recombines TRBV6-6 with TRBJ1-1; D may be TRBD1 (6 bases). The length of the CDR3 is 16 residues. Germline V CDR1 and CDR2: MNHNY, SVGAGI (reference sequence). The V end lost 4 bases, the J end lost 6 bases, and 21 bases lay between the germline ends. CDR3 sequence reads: CASSSSSRRGKAEAFF. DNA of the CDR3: TGTGCCAGCAGTTCGAGTTCCCGAAGGGGGAAAGCTGAAGCTTTCTTT.

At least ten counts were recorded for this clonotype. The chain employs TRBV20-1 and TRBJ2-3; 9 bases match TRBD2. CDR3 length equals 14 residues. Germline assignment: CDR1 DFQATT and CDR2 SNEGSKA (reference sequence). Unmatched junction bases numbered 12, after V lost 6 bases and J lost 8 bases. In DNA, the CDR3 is TGCAGTGCCTCCCGGGGACTAGCTTCTGTTACGCAGTATTTT. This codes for CSASRGLASVTQYF.